This note documents a single TCR beta chain sequence. V lost 2 bases and J lost 5, with 7 bases in between. Germline CDR1 LNHDA, CDR2 SQIVND (reference sequence). CDR3 length: 13 amino acids. This record comes from a study of blood T cell repertoires in COVID-19. About the research overall: There were acute and convalescent COVID-19 samples, and they came from the United States, Italy and Spain. PBMCs, B-cell-depleted T cells, or T cells were the source of the cDNA or gDNA that made up the material.

Assay: immunoSEQ multiplex PCR; the TCRdb copy retains only in-frame clones and omits some. Among 150,000 to 200,000 clones listed, 70% to 90% were seen once. V gene TRBV19 combines with J gene TRBJ1-5; maybe TRBD1 (5 bases). Sequencing was done on a sample of peripheral blood. The receptor comes from a man aged 45-65 years with active or convalescent COVID-19. The CDR3 spells CASSIQGDQPQHF. Written as DNA, the CDR3 is TGTGCCAGTAGTATACAGGGTGATCAGCCCCAGCATTTT.